This paragraph covers one T cell receptor beta chain sequence. The target antigen is unknown. The sample comes from a study of CD8 T cells in ankylosing spondylitis. CDR3 length equals 13 residues. Germline CDR1 and CDR2: SGDLS and YYNGEE. Trimming shortened V by 0 bases and J by 5 bases, and 6 bases separated the two germline ends. Study-wide results and limits: The authors reported significant enrichment of disease-linked clones in matched ankylosing spondylitis synovial fluid. What appeared characteristic of ankylosing spondylitis blood was a TCR beta motif of several highly homologous variants.

Using its own MiXCR run on the 5' RACE reads, TCRdb lists one record per CDR3 protein. The sample lists a few hundred thousand distinct CDR3 sequences; roughly 13% were seen once. The sequence was obtained from a male donor with ankylosing spondylitis. The sample taken for sequencing was blood, either unsorted or a sorted T cell fraction (not recorded which). The V call is TRBV9, the J call TRBJ2-1, with D unclear. The CDR3 region is CASSVAANNEQFF. The CDR3 DNA follows: TGTGCCAGCAGCGTAGCGGCCAACAATGAGCAGTTCTTC. The variable domain in full, with the rest retrieved from reference TRBV9 and TRBJ2-1, is DSGVTQTPKHLITATGQRVTLRCSPRSGDLSVYWYQQSLDQGLQFLIQYYNGEERAKGNILERFSAQQFPDLHSELNLSSLELGDSALYFCASSVAANNEQFFGPGTRLTVL.